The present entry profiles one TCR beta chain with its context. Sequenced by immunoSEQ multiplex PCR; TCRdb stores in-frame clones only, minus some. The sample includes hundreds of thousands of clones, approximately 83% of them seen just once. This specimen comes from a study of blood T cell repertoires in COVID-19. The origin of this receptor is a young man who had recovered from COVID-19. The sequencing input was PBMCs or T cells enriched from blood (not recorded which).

This CDR3 reads CASTLGQGASNSPLHF. The CDR3 DNA is TGTGCCAGCACCTTGGGACAGGGAGCTTCAAATTCACCCCTCCACTTT. The V gene is TRBV27, the J gene TRBJ1-6; 9 bases map to TRBD1. This CDR3 is built from 16 residues. The ends lost 7 bases at V and 7 bases at J; junction bases unmatched: 11. Germline CDR1 MNHEY, CDR2 SMNVEV (reference sequence).